The rows below give T cell receptor beta chains drawn from one sample of a study of response to subunit inactivated influenza vaccine. One entry per CDR3 protein, called by TCRdb with MiXCR from the RT-PCR reads. The table has 550,000 to 800,000 distinct CDR3 sequences, around 14% seen once. Sequencing was performed on PBMCs from blood, taken about 12 days after vaccination. These receptors were taken from a man between 45 and 60 years old who received an inactivated influenza vaccine. Each CDR3 is given with its conserved first and last residue. Fields, in order: CDR3 protein, CDR3 DNA, J gene, V gene, D gene, clone size, CDR3 length. A D gene is named only where the DNA matches it firmly. Size is stated for part of the rows, as once, few or many counts, or as a class when the clone is expanded.

CASSRWTGDVTGELFF | TGTGCCAGCAGTCGTTGGACAGGGGACGTCACCGGGGAGCTGTTTTTT | TRBJ2-2 | TRBV6-4 | TRBD1 | . | 16
CASSDPGGTNEKLFF | TGTGCCAGCAGTGACCCAGGGGGCACTAATGAAAAACTGTTTTTT | TRBJ1-4 | TRBV6-1 | TRBD1 | . | 15
CATTGRVTSTGELFF | TGTGCCACTACCGGTCGCGTGACGAGCACCGGGGAGCTGTTTTTT | TRBJ2-2 | TRBV19 | . | many | 15
CASSKVRFPGQGKETQYF | TGTGCCAGCAGCAAAGTTCGTTTTCCGGGACAGGGAAAAGAGACCCAGTACTTC | TRBJ2-5 | TRBV14 | TRBD1 | . | 18
CASSYGQGETEAFF | TGTGCCAGCAGTTACGGACAGGGCGAAACTGAAGCTTTCTTT | TRBJ1-1 | TRBV12-3/TRBV12-4 | TRBD1 | . | 14
CSAREAGGTYNEQFF | TGCAGTGCTAGAGAGGCAGGGGGGACCTACAATGAGCAGTTCTTC | TRBJ2-1 | TRBV20-1 | . | many | 15
CASSLDGSNTEAFF | TGTGCCAGCAGCTTAGACGGTTCGAACACTGAAGCTTTCTTT | TRBJ1-1 | TRBV7-9 | . | . | 14
CASTTSGGATHEQFF | TGTGCCAGCACAACTAGCGGGGGGGCCACTCATGAGCAGTTCTTC | TRBJ2-1 | TRBV2 | TRBD2 | few | 15
CASQNGETQYF | TGTGCCTCGCAGAATGGAGAGACCCAGTACTTC | TRBJ2-5 | TRBV10-3 | . | . | 11
CSALWGGGQETQYF | TGCAGTGCTCTCTGGGGCGGCGGCCAAGAGACCCAGTACTTC | TRBJ2-5 | TRBV20-1 | . | few | 14
CASSVSGNNSPLHF | TGTGCCAGCAGCGTATCCGGGAATAATTCACCCCTCCACTTT | TRBJ1-6 | TRBV9 | . | few | 14
CASSSDRSDRETQYF | TGTGCCAGCAGCTCAGACCGGAGTGATAGAGAGACCCAGTACTTC | TRBJ2-5 | TRBV12-3/TRBV12-4 | . | . | 15
CSARKGHTNTEAFF | TGCAGTGCTAGAAAGGGACATACGAACACTGAAGCTTTCTTT | TRBJ1-1 | TRBV20-1 | . | . | 14
CSADSHLAKNIQYF | TGCAGCGCGGACTCTCACCTAGCCAAAAACATTCAGTACTTC | TRBJ2-4 | TRBV20-1 | . | . | 14
CASSQEWSSYNEQFF | TGCGCCAGCAGCCAAGAATGGAGCTCCTACAATGAGCAGTTCTTC | TRBJ2-1 | TRBV4-3 | . | few | 15
CASSHGAGENQPQHF | TGCGCCAGCAGCCATGGGGCAGGGGAGAATCAGCCCCAGCATTTT | TRBJ1-5 | TRBV5-1 | . | . | 15
CSASSDRATSYNSPLHF | TGCAGTGCTAGCTCCGACAGGGCGACCTCCTATAATTCACCCCTCCACTTT | TRBJ1-6 | TRBV20-1 | TRBD1 | . | 17
CASSRRLAGVNNEQFF | TGTGCCAGCAGCCGCCGACTAGCGGGAGTTAACAATGAGCAGTTCTTC | TRBJ2-1 | TRBV3-1 | TRBD2 | . | 16
CASSRLETSGIYNEQFF | TGTGCCAGCAGCCGTCTAGAGACTAGCGGGATCTACAATGAGCAGTTCTTC | TRBJ2-1 | TRBV12-3/TRBV12-4 | TRBD2 | many | 17
CASSLLGLAGEQFF | TGTGCCAGCAGCTTACTCGGACTAGCGGGAGAGCAGTTCTTC | TRBJ2-1 | TRBV7-3 | TRBD2 | many | 14
CASGRVSNEKLFF | TGTGCCAGCGGCAGGGTTTCCAATGAAAAACTGTTTTTT | TRBJ1-4 | TRBV5-6 | . | few | 13